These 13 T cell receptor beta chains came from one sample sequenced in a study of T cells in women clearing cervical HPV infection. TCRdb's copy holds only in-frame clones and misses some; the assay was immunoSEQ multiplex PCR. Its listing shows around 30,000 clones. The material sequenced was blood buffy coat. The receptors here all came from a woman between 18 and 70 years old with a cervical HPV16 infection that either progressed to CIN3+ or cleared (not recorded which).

Partial CDR3 DNA: TGTGCCTGGAGTTATGGGTGGGCCCAAAAGAGAAGCTCCTATAATTCACCC. This sequence encodes CAWSYGWAQKRSSYNSP. In full, the CDR3 is CAWSYGWAQKRSSYNSPLHF. The chain employs TRBV30 and TRBJ1-6, with D uncertain. The read comes to an end 3 residues before the CDR3 does, leaving the germline J gene to fill in the end. The length of the CDR3 is 20 residues. The V end was cut by 2 bases, the J end by 0 bases, with 23 bases between. Germline CDR1 and CDR2: GTSNPN and SVGIG (reference sequence).

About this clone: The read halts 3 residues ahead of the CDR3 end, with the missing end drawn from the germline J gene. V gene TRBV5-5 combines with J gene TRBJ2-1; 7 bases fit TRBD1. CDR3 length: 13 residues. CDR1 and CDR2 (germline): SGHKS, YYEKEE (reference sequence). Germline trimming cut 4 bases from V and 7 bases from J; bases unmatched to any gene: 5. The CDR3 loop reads CASSLMTGNEQFF. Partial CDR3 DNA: TGTGCCAGCAGCCTGATGACAGGGAATGAG.

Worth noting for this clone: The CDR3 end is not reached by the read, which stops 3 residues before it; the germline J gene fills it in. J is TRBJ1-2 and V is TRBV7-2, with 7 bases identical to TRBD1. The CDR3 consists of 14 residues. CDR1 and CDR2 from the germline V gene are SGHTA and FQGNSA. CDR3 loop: CASSPRQGSNDYTF. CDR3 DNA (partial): TGTGCCAGCAGCCCCCGACAGGGTTCAAATGAC. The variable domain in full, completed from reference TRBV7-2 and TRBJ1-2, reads GAGVSQSPSNKVTEKGKDVELRCDPISGHTALYWYRQSLGQGLEFLIYFQGNSAPDKSGLPSDRFSAERTGGSVSTLTIQRTQQEDSAVYLCASSPRQGSNDYTFGSGTRLTVV.

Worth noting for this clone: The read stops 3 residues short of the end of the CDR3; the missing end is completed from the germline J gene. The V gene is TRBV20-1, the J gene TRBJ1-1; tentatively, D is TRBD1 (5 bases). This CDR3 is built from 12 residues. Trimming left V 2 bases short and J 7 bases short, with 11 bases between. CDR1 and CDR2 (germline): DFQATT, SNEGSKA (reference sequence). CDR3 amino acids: CSARSGDLEAFF. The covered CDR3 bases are TGCAGTGCTAGATCGGGGGACCTTGAA.

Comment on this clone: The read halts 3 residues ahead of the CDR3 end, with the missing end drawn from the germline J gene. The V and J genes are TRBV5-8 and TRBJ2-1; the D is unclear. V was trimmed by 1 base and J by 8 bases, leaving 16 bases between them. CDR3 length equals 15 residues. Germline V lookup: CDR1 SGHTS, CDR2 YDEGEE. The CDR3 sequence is CASSLLVHLNDEQFF. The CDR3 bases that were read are TGTGCCAGCAGCTTGTTGGTACACCTTAATGATGAG.

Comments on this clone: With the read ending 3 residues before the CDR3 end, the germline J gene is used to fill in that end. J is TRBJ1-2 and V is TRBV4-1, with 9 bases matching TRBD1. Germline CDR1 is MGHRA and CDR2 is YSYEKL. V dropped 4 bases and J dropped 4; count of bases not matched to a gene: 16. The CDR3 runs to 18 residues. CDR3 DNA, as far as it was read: TGCGCCAGCAGCCCAGAGGGGACAGGGCGAAATATTCTCTATGGC. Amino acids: CASSPEGTGRNILYG. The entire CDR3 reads CASSPEGTGRNILYGYTF.

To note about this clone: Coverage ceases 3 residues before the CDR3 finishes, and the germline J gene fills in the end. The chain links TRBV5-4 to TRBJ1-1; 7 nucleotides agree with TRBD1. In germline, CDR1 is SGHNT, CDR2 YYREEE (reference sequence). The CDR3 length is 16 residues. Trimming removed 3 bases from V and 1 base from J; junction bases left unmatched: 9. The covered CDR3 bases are TGTGCCAGCAGCTCGGGGTCGGACAGGAGGAACACTGAA. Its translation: CASSSGSDRRNTE. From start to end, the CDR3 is CASSSGSDRRNTEAFF.

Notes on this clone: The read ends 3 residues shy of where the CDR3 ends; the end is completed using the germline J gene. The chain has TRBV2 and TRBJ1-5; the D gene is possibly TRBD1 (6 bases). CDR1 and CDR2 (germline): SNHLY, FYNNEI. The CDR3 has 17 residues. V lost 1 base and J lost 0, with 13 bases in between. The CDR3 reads CASSEGRGWGSNQPQHF. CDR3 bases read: TGTGCCAGCAGTGAAGGGAGGGGGTGGGGTAGCAATCAGCCC.

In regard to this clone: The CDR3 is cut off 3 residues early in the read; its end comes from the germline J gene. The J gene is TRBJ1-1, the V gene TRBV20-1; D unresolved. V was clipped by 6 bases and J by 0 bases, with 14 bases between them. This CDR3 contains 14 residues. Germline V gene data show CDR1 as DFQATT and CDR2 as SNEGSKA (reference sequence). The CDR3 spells CSAREDSMNTEAFF. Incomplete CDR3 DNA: TGCAGTGCCCGCGAGGACTCCATGAACACTGAA.

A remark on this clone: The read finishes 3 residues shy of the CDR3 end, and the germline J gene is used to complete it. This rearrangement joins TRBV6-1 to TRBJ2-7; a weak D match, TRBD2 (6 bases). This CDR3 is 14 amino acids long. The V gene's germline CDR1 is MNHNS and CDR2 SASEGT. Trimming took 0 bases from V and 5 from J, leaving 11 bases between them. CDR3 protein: CASSEAEEGHEQYF. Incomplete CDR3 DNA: TGTGCCAGCAGTGAAGCGGAGGAGGGGCACGAG.

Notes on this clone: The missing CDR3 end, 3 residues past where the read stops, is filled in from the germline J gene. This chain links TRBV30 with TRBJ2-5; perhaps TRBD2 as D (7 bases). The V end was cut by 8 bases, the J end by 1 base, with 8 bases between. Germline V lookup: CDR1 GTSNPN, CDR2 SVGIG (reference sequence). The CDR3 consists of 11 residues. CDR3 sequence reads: CAGGAQETQYF. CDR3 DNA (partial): TGTGCCGGGGGGGCCCAAGAGACC.

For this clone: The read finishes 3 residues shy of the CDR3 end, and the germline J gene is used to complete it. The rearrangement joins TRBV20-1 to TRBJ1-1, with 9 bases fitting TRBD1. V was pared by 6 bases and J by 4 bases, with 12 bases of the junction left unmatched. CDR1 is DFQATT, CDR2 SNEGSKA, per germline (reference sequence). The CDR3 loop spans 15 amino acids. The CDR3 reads CSAWGDRVWGTEAFF. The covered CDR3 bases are TGCAGTGCCTGGGGGGACAGGGTCTGGGGCACTGAA.

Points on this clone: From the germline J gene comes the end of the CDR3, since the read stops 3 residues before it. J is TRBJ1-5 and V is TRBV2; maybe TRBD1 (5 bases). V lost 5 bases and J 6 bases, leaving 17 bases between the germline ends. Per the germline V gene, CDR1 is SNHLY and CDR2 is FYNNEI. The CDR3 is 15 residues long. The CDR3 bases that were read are TGTGCCAGCAGTCGTAGCCAGGGAGGTGTTCAGCCC. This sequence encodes CASSRSQGGVQP. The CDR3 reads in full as CASSRSQGGVQPQHF.